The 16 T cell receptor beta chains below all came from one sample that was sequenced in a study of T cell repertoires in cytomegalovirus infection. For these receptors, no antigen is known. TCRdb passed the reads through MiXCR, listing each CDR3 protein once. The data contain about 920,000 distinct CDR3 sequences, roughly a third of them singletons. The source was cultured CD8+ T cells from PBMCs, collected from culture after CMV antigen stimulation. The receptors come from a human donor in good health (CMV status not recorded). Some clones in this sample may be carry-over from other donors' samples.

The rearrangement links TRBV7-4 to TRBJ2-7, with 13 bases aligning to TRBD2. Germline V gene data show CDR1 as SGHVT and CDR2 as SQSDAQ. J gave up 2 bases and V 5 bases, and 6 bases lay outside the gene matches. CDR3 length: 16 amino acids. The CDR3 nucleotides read TGTGCCAGCAGCCCCGGGACTAGCGGGGTGACCTACGAGCAGTACTTC. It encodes CASSPGTSGVTYEQYF.

CDR3 residues: CATSRDGGPYNEQFF. CDR3 nucleotides: TGTGCCACCAGCAGAGATGGGGGGCCGTACAATGAGCAGTTCTTC. The chain has TRBV15 and TRBJ2-1, with D perhaps assigned TRBD1 or TRBD2 (6 bases each). The CDR3 covers 15 residues. The germline V gene has CDR1 LNHNV and CDR2 YYDKDF (reference sequence). Trimming pared 0 bases from V and 4 bases from J, leaving 10 bases between. Full variable domain (missing parts from reference TRBV15 and TRBJ2-1): DAMVIQNPRYQVTQFGKPVTLSCSQTLNHNVMYWYQQKSSQAPKLLFHYYDKDFNNEADTPDNFQSRRPNTSFCFLDIRSPGLGDTAMYLCATSRDGGPYNEQFFGPGTRLTVL.

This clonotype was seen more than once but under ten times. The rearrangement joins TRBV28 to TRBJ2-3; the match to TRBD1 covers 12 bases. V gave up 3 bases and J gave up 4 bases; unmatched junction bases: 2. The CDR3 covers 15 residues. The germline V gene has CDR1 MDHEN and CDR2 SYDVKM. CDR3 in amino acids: CASSFRDRGPDTQYF. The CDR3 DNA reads TGTGCCAGCAGTTTCCGGGACAGGGGGCCAGATACGCAGTATTTT.

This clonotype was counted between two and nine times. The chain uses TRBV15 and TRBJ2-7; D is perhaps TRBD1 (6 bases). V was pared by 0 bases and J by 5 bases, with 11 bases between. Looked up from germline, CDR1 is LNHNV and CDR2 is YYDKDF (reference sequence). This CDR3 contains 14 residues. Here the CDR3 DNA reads TGTGCCACCAGCAGAGAAGGGGCAGGGGACGAGCAGTACTTC. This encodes CATSREGAGDEQYF.

The CDR3 DNA reads TGTGCCAGTAGTATAGTTCGAGACAGGATCAATGAGCAGTTCTTC. It specifies CASSIVRDRINEQFF. The V and J genes are TRBV19 and TRBJ2-1; D perhaps matches TRBD1 (6 bases). V dropped 1 base and J dropped 6 bases, with 13 bases sitting between them. This CDR3 contains 15 residues. CDR1 is LNHDA, CDR2 SQIVND, per germline (reference sequence).

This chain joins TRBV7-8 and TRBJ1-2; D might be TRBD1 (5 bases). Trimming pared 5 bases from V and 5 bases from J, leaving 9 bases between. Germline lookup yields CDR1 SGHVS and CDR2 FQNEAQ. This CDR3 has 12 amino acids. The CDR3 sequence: CASSPGKYGYTF. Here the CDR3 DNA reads TGTGCCAGCAGCCCAGGGAAGTATGGCTACACCTTC.

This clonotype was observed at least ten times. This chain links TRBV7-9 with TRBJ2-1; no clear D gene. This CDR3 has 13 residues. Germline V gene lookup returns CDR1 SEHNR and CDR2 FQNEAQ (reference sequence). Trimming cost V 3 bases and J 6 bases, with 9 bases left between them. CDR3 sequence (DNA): TGTGCCAGCAGCTTGGAACAGATCAATGAGCAGTTCTTC. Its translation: CASSLEQINEQFF. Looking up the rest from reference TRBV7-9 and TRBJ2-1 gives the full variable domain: DTGVSQNPRHKITKRGQNVTFRCDPISEHNRLYWYRQTLGQGPEFLTYFQNEAQLEKSRLLSDRFSAERPKGSFSTLEIQRTEQGDSAMYLCASSLEQINEQFFGPGTRLTVL.

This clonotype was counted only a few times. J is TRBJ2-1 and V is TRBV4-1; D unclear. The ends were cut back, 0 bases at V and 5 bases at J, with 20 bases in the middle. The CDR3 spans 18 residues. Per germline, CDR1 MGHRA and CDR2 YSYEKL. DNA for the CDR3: TGCGCCAGCAGCCAAGATGGGATAGGTCTAGGCTTAAACAATGAGCAGTTCTTC. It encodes CASSQDGIGLGLNNEQFF.

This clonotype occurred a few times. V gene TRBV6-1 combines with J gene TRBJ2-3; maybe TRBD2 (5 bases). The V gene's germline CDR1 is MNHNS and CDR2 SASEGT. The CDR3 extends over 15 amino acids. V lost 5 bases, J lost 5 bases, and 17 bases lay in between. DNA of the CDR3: TGTGCCAGCAGTCTCGGACTCGCGGCGTTAGATACGCAGTATTTT. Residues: CASSLGLAALDTQYF.

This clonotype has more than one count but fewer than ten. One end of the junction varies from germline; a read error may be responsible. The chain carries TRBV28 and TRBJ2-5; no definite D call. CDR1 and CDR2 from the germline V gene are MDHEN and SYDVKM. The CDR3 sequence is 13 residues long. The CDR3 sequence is CASTISPREAQYF. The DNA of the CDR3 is TGTGCCAGCACCATATCACCACGAGAGGCCCAGTACTTC.

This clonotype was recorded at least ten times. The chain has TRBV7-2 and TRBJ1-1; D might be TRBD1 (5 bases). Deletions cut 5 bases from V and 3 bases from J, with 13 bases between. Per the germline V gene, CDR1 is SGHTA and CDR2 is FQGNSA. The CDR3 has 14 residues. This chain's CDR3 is CASSLRGRDTEAFF. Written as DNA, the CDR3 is TGTGCCAGCAGCCTTAGGGGAAGGGACACTGAAGCTTTCTTT.

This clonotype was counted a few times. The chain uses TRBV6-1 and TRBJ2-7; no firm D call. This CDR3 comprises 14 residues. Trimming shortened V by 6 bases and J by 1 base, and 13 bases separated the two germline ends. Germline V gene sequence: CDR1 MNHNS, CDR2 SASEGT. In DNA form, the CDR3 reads TGTGCCAGCAGACCCCTTACATCATCCTACGAGCAGTACTTC. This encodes CASRPLTSSYEQYF.

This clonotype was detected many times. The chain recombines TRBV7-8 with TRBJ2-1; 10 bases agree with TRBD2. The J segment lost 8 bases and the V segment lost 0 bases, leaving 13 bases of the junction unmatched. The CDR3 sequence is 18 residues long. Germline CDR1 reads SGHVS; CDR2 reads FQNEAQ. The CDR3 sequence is CASSLALLGSGGTDEQFF. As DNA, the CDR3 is TGTGCCAGCAGCTTAGCCCTATTGGGTAGCGGGGGGACGGATGAGCAGTTCTTC.

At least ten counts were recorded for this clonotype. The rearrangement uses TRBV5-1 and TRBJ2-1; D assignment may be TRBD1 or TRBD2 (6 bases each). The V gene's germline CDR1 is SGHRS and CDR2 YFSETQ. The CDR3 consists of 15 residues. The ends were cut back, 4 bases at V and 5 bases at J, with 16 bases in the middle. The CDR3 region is CASSLEGGTNNEQFF. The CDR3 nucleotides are TGCGCCAGCAGCCTGGAGGGGGGCACTAACAATGAGCAGTTCTTC.

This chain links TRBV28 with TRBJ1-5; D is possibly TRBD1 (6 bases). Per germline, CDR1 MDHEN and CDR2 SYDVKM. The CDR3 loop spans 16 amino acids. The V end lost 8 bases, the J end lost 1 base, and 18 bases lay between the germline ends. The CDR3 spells CASETPGEASNQPQHF. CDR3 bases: TGTGCCAGCGAAACTCCAGGGGAGGCGAGCAATCAGCCCCAGCATTTT.

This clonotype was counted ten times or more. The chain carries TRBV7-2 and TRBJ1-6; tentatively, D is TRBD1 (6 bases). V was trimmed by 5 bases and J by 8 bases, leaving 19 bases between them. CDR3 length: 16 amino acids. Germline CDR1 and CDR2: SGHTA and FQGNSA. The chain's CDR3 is CASSRLGAGEDSPLHF. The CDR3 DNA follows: TGTGCCAGCAGCAGATTAGGGGCAGGGGAGGATTCACCCCTCCACTTT.